This T cell receptor (beta chain) was found in a study of CXCR4 blockade with PD-1 therapy in pancreatic cancer. This clone has a handful of counts. Its antigen is as yet unknown. CDR1 is MGHDK and CDR2 is SYGVNS in the germline V gene. The CDR3 sequence is 15 residues long. V lost 2 bases to trimming and J lost 3 bases; unmatched junction nucleotides: 1. Libraries were prepared by immunoSEQ multiplex PCR; TCRdb keeps only in-frame clonotypes and omits some of them. The sample yields over 15,000 clones, around 70% seen once. General study points: Clone frequency correlated with its number of distinct nucleotide rearrangements.

The source is a human donor with pancreatic ductal adenocarcinoma. The rearrangement links TRBV25-1 to TRBJ2-2, with 9 bases that match TRBD1. Material for sequencing was tumor tissue. For the CDR3, the DNA is TGTGCCAGCAGTGAAGGGGACAGGGACACCGGGGAGCTGTTTTTT. This codes for CASSEGDRDTGELFF.